These T cell receptor beta chains were read from a single sample in a study of early T cells in non-severe SARS-CoV-2 infection. Each CDR3 protein is one row after TCRdb ran MiXCR on the 5' RACE reads. The sample has roughly 100,000 distinct CDR3 sequences, around 14% seen once. Sequenced sample: whole blood. The receptors originated from an adult who was a healthcare worker with PCR-confirmed SARS-CoV-2 infection or an uninfected control (not recorded which). Both conserved end residues are part of each CDR3. A D gene is named only where the DNA matches it firmly. The size field is filled for only some rows; it gives once, few, many or a size class.

j_call clone_size d_call v_call cdr3_aa cdr3_nt
TRBJ2-5 many TRBD2 TRBV5-1 CASSPGLAGVGETQYF TGCGCCAGCAGTCCGGGACTAGCGGGAGTAGGGGAGACCCAGTACTTC
TRBJ2-7 - - TRBV20-1 CSARDREGAYEQYF TGCAGTGCTAGAGACAGGGAAGGGGCCTACGAGCAGTACTTC
TRBJ2-3 few - TRBV20-1 CSASSGESTDTQYF TGCAGTGCTAGCTCGGGGGAAAGCACAGATACGCAGTATTTT
TRBJ2-5 - - TRBV27 CASSPDTRGETQYF TGTGCCAGCAGTCCGGACACTAGGGGAGAGACCCAGTACTTC
TRBJ2-7 - - TRBV20-1 CSASGPASPYEQYF TGCAGTGCTAGCGGGCCCGCGAGCCCCTACGAGCAGTACTTC
TRBJ2-1 few TRBD1 TRBV2 CASRGQGGSYNEQFF TGTGCCAGCAGGGGACAGGGAGGCTCCTACAATGAGCAGTTCTTC
TRBJ1-5 many - TRBV19 CASGQLNSNQPQHF TGTGCCAGTGGACAGCTTAATAGCAATCAGCCCCAGCATTTT
TRBJ1-1 few - TRBV29-1 CSAADRIRGAFF TGCAGCGCCGCAGACAGGATCCGCGGGGCTTTCTTT
TRBJ2-7 many - TRBV24-1 CATMGGDSYEQYF TGTGCCACCATGGGCGGGGACTCCTACGAGCAGTACTTC
TRBJ1-2 many - TRBV9 CASSVAPGTRGYYGYTF TGTGCCAGCAGCGTAGCTCCCGGCACCCGCGGGTACTATGGCTACACCTTC
TRBJ2-5 - - TRBV7-9 CASNYEKETQYF TGTGCCAGCAACTATGAAAAAGAGACCCAGTACTTC
TRBJ2-5 - - TRBV29-1 CSAGRSAQYF TGCAGCGCTGGACGGTCGGCCCAGTACTTC
TRBJ2-7 many - TRBV29-1 CSVEAPGNEQYF TGCAGCGTTGAAGCCCCAGGGAACGAGCAGTACTTC
TRBJ2-7 many TRBD1 TRBV11-2 CASSFRGGGEQYF TGTGCCAGCAGCTTTAGAGGGGGCGGCGAGCAGTACTTC
TRBJ2-1 few - TRBV30 CACISSEQFF TGTGCCTGCATATCGTCTGAGCAGTTCTTC
TRBJ2-2 medium-sized - TRBV7-8 CASSSRHGSAGELFF TGTGCCAGCAGCTCCAGACACGGTTCGGCCGGGGAGCTGTTTTTT
TRBJ2-5 - - TRBV4-1 CASSQDSAVETQYF TGCGCCAGCAGCCAAGATTCTGCCGTGGAGACCCAGTACTTC
TRBJ2-3 - - TRBV29-1 CSVPRVPTDTQYF TGCAGCGTCCCCAGGGTCCCCACAGATACGCAGTATTTT
TRBJ2-3 many TRBD2 TRBV7-6 CASSRDYTDTQYF TGTGCCAGCAGCCGGGACTACACAGATACGCAGTATTTT
TRBJ2-7 few TRBD1 TRBV15 CATSRDRVYEQYF TGTGCCACCAGCCGGGACAGGGTCTACGAGCAGTACTTC
TRBJ2-5 - - TRBV6-6 CASNPPGAVSQETQYF TGTGCCAGCAATCCGCCCGGGGCGGTGAGCCAAGAGACCCAGTACTTC
TRBJ2-1 many TRBD2 TRBV25-1 CASSDNIRLAGGPHNEQFF TGTGCCAGCAGTGACAACATCAGACTAGCGGGAGGGCCCCACAATGAGCAGTTCTTC
TRBJ2-5 few - TRBV12-3/TRBV12-4 CASTQGAGVETQYF TGTGCCAGCACCCAGGGGGCGGGAGTCGAGACCCAGTACTTC
TRBJ1-1 few - TRBV29-1 CSPQQGVEAFF TGCAGCCCCCAACAAGGGGTTGAAGCTTTCTTT
TRBJ2-1 few - TRBV13 CASSLRSEQFF TGTGCCAGCAGCTTGAGGAGCGAGCAGTTCTTC
TRBJ2-5 many TRBD2 TRBV5-4 CASSLSGGLGGNVPFWQETQYF TGTGCCAGCAGCTTGTCTGGCGGACTGGGGGGGAATGTACCATTCTGGCAAGAGACCCAGTACTTC
TRBJ1-1 few - TRBV7-8 CASSLGADEAFF TGTGCCAGCAGCTTAGGTGCAGATGAAGCTTTCTTT
TRBJ1-5 - - TRBV24-1 CATSDINQPQHF TGTGCCACCAGTGACATCAATCAGCCCCAGCATTTT
TRBJ2-1 few TRBD2 TRBV20-1 CSAPGQRDLLAYNEQFF TGCAGTGCTCCCGGGCAGCGGGACCTCTTAGCTTACAATGAGCAGTTCTTC
TRBJ1-5 many - TRBV28 CASSDEDSNQPQHF TGTGCCAGCAGTGACGAGGATAGCAATCAGCCCCAGCATTTT
TRBJ2-7 medium-sized - TRBV28 CASSFQGWLYEQYF TGTGCCAGCAGTTTTCAGGGTTGGCTCTACGAGCAGTACTTC
TRBJ2-2 many - TRBV2 CASILGAPNTGELFF TGTGCCAGCATCCTCGGCGCTCCGAACACCGGGGAGCTGTTTTTT
TRBJ2-7 once TRBD2 TRBV29-1 CSVVPPAGAHEQYF TGCAGCGTTGTCCCCCCAGCGGGAGCCCACGAGCAGTACTTC
TRBJ1-1 - - TRBV27 CASSLEAPFQGRDTEAFF TGTGCCAGCAGCCTAGAAGCCCCCTTCCAGGGGAGGGACACTGAAGCTTTCTTT
TRBJ1-6 - - TRBV20-1 CSARVGDNSPLHF TGCAGTGCTAGAGTGGGGGATAATTCACCCCTCCACTTT
TRBJ2-1 many - TRBV10-3 CAINSFPYNEQFF TGTGCCATCAACAGTTTCCCCTACAATGAGCAGTTCTTC